Listed below are T cell receptor beta chains from one sample, sequenced in a study of T-cell memory formation after mild COVID-19. Using its own MiXCR run on the 5' RACE reads, TCRdb lists one record per CDR3 protein. The sample carries hundreds of thousands of distinct CDR3 sequences, more than 20% recorded once. The sequencing input was PBMCs or a T cell subset sorted from them (not recorded which). The receptors were sampled from an adult woman who had mild COVID-19 (a few samples of this study predate the infection). Cell type and time point are not known. CDR3s include the opening cysteine and the closing phenylalanine or tryptophan. A D gene is named only where the DNA matches it firmly. Clone size is not always given. Where it is, it says once, few, many or a class for expanded clones.

abundance	d_gene	v_gene	j_gene	CDR3nt	CDR3aa
few	-	TRBV11-3	TRBJ1-1	TGTGCCAGCAGCCTCGGACGCAGCAGGTGGACTGAAGCTTTCTTT	CASSLGRSRWTEAFF
-	-	TRBV3-1	TRBJ2-1	TGTGCCAGCAGCCAAGTCGGGCATGAGCAGTTCTTC	CASSQVGHEQFF
-	TRBD2	TRBV7-6	TRBJ2-7	TGTGCCAGCAGCAAGCGTAGCGGGGGGGATTCTTCCTACGAGCAGTACTTC	CASSKRSGGDSSYEQYF
-	-	TRBV20-1	TRBJ2-1	TGCAGTGCTATCGCGGCGAGCTCGGGTGAGCAGTTCTTC	CSAIAASSGEQFF
few	TRBD1	TRBV27	TRBJ1-6	TGTGCCAGCAGTTCGGACAGGGTCCTACTACCCCTCCACTTT	CASSSDRVLLPLHF
-	-	TRBV14	TRBJ2-3	TGTGCCAGCAGCCCAGCCGGTTGGGGGGCGTCTCTGGATACGCAGTATTTT	CASSPAGWGASLDTQYF
-	-	TRBV11-2	TRBJ2-7	TGTGCCAGCAGCTTATTTTCCTCCTACGAGCAGTACTTC	CASSLFSSYEQYF
-	-	TRBV7-2	TRBJ1-2	TGTGCCAGCACCCTAGGGGGGGGCTATGGCTACACCTTC	CASTLGGGYGYTF
-	-	TRBV7-6	TRBJ2-1	TGTGCCAGCAGCTCTAGGTCACCCAGCAATGAGCAGTTCTTC	CASSSRSPSNEQFF
-	-	TRBV6-2/TRBV6-3	TRBJ2-7	TGTGCCAGCAGTTATGTCGGCCCGGGGGACGAGCAGTACTTC	CASSYVGPGDEQYF
-	TRBD2	TRBV7-9	TRBJ2-7	TGTGCCAGCAGCTCGACTACCTCAAGTGGGTGGCGGGAGGGCCCTTACGAGCAGTACTTC	CASSSTTSSGWREGPYEQYF
-	TRBD1	TRBV7-9	TRBJ2-7	TGTGCCAGCAGCTTAATTACCTGGACAGGGACCAACGAGCAGTACTTC	CASSLITWTGTNEQYF
-	-	TRBV12-3/TRBV12-4	TRBJ1-1	TGTGCCAGCAGTTTACCGTCGACTGGCGCTTTCTTT	CASSLPSTGAFF
-	-	TRBV6-1	TRBJ2-1	TGTGCCAGCAGTGTTGCCGGAGAAGATGAGCAGTTCTTC	CASSVAGEDEQFF
-	TRBD2	TRBV5-1	TRBJ2-5	TGCGCCAGCAGCTTGGCCACGGCTCTAGCGGGGGCGCAAGAGACCCAGTACTTC	CASSLATALAGAQETQYF
-	-	TRBV18	TRBJ1-3	TGTGCCAGCTCACCAAGCGACCCGGGAAACACCATATATTTT	CASSPSDPGNTIYF
-	-	TRBV29-1	TRBJ1-2	TGCAGCTCCACGGGGGCGGGCTATGGCTACACCTTC	CSSTGAGYGYTF
few	-	TRBV4-1	TRBJ1-1	TGCGCCAGCAGCCAAGATCTTCCGACAGCTAATAAGGCTTTCTTT	CASSQDLPTANKAFF